The rows below give T cell receptor beta chains drawn from one sample of a study of blood T cell repertoires in COVID-19. The assay was immunoSEQ multiplex PCR, and TCRdb's table has in-frame clones only and misses some. In the table there are around 200,000 clones, approximately 89% of which are singletons. Sequenced material: PBMCs or T cells enriched from blood (not recorded which). Receptors were obtained from a man between 35 and 55 years old who had recovered from COVID-19. Both conserved end residues are part of each CDR3. The D gene is left open where the match is weak. Some rows have no size entry. The others give once, few or many, or a class for an expanded clone.

d_call	v_call	j_call	clone_size	cdr3_nt	cdr3_aa
NA	TRBV7-2	TRBJ2-7	NA	TGTGCCAGCAGCTTAGGGGGACTCCGCTACGAGCAGTACTTC	CASSLGGLRYEQYF
NA	TRBV9	TRBJ2-7	NA	TGTGCCAGCAGCGTAGTAGGCACTAGCATCCAGTACGAGCAGTACTTC	CASSVVGTSIQYEQYF
TRBD1	TRBV7-9	TRBJ1-2	NA	TGTGCCAGCAGCTTTGTACAGGGGCCTGGCTACACCTTC	CASSFVQGPGYTF
NA	TRBV27	TRBJ2-1	once	TGTGCCAGCAGTTTAGAGCCCCCCCACAATGAGCAGTTCTTC	CASSLEPPHNEQFF
TRBD2	TRBV6-4	TRBJ2-1	NA	TGTGCCACGTCTAGCGGGAGGGCCTATGAGCAGTTCTTC	CATSSGRAYEQFF
TRBD2	TRBV2	TRBJ2-5	NA	TGTGCCAGCAGGGAACTAGCGGGGAACCAAGAGACCCAGTACTTC	CASRELAGNQETQYF
NA	TRBV3-1/TRBV3-2	TRBJ1-2	NA	TGTGCCAGCAGCCAAACGGACTATGGCTACACCTTC	CASSQTDYGYTF
NA	TRBV6-1	TRBJ1-2	NA	TGTGCCAGCAGTGAAGCTAGGGGGTCTGACTATGGCTACACCTTC	CASSEARGSDYGYTF
NA	TRBV3-1/TRBV3-2	TRBJ1-1	many	TGTGCCAGCAGCCAAGGGGGGGATGGGGCTTTCTTT	CASSQGGDGAFF
NA	TRBV6-5	TRBJ1-1	NA	TGTGCCAGCAGTTCGCCGAGAAACACTGAAGCTTTCTTT	CASSSPRNTEAFF
TRBD1	TRBV7-9	TRBJ1-1	NA	TGTGCCAGCAGCTTTCCGGACAGGGGGAACACTGAAGCTTTCTTT	CASSFPDRGNTEAFF
NA	TRBV6-1	TRBJ2-7	NA	TGTGCCAGCAGTGAACCTCCGACAGGCTCGGTCTACGAGCAGTACTTC	CASSEPPTGSVYEQYF
TRBD1	TRBV24-1	TRBJ2-2	NA	TGTGCCACCAGTGATCGGACAGGGGATAGGACCGGGGAGCTGTTTTTT	CATSDRTGDRTGELFF
NA	TRBV28	TRBJ2-2	NA	TGTGCCAGCAGTTTAGACAGGCGCACCGGGGAGCTGTTTTTT	CASSLDRRTGELFF
NA	TRBV11-3	TRBJ2-6	few	TGTGCCAGCAGCTTATTCGCGGGTGGGGCCAACGTCCTGACTTTC	CASSLFAGGANVLTF
TRBD1	TRBV11-2	TRBJ1-5	NA	TGTGCCAGCAGCGAAACAGGGGTCAATCAGCCCCAGCATTTT	CASSETGVNQPQHF
TRBD1	TRBV5-5	TRBJ2-5	once	TGTGCCAGCAGCTGGGGACAGGGGGCGAGGGAGACCCAGTACTTC	CASSWGQGARETQYF
NA	TRBV28	TRBJ2-2	NA	TGTGCCAGCAGTGAAGGGGGTCTGGGGCTGTTTTTT	CASSEGGLGLFF
TRBD1	TRBV28	TRBJ1-5	NA	TGTGCCAGCACTCTGACAGGGGAAAGCAATCAGCCCCAGCATTTT	CASTLTGESNQPQHF
TRBD2	TRBV7-3	TRBJ2-2	medium-sized	TGTGCCAGCAGCATAATCGGGACTAGGGTTCCCGGGGAGCTGTTTTTT	CASSIIGTRVPGELFF
NA	TRBV27	TRBJ1-4	NA	TGTGCCAGCAGTAACAGGGCAACTAATGAAAAACTGTTTTTT	CASSNRATNEKLFF
NA	TRBV7-9	TRBJ1-4	NA	TGTGCCAGCAGTCCTTCAAAGGGGACTAATGAAAAACTGTTTTTT	CASSPSKGTNEKLFF
NA	TRBV21-1	TRBJ1-1	NA	TGTGCCAGCAGCAATGGTTTCCAGGGGGTATGGATAGGAGCTGAAGCTTTCTTT	CASSNGFQGVWIGAEAFF